This paragraph covers one T cell receptor (beta chain) sequence. What it recognizes is unknown. This entry belongs to a study of shared clonotypes between healthy human individuals. Study-wide results and limits: The donor pool, a small one, limited the genetic and exposure-history diversity represented.

V was clipped by 0 bases and J by 4 bases; unmatched bases: 15. The CDR3 has 20 amino acids. Germline CDR1 reads LGHNA; CDR2 reads YNFKEQ. The sequenced material, unsorted PBMC DNA, was run on ten immunoSEQ deep assay plates. Methods used by the authors: There were no quality scores in the junction-only immunoSEQ sequences, so filtering differed. Repertoires were generated with immunoSEQ multiplex PCR, while TCRdb's copy carries only in-frame clones and drops some. V, J and clone size reflect that table, while D and trimming were determined from the DNA. The data contain more than 400,000 clones, roughly 80% of them singletons.

The sequenced material came from PBMCs. The receptor comes from a woman between 40 and 50 years old in good health. Some clones in this sample may be carry-over from other donors' samples. This chain uses TRBV4-2 with TRBJ2-3; 11 bases fit TRBD2. The CDR3 DNA reads as TGTGCCAGCAGCCAAGATAGTAGAACTAGCGGGAGCCCTCGGCCAGATACGCAGTATTTT. Translated, it gives CASSQDSRTSGSPRPDTQYF.